The 25 T cell receptor beta chains below were found in one sample sequenced in a study of beta chain features in type 1 diabetes. Expressed TCRB transcripts got sequenced, as all isolated RNA was reverse transcribed. TCRdb's copy holds only in-frame clones and misses some; the assay was immunoSEQ multiplex PCR. Among 350,000 to 400,000 clones, more than 13% were seen once, and the ten largest hold about 0.02%. The sample taken for sequencing was naive CD4+ T cells from blood. These TCRs come from a woman aged 18 to 35 in good health.

V and J are TRBV5-8 and TRBJ2-7; no definite D call. This CDR3 contains 12 residues. Germline V lookup: CDR1 SGHTS, CDR2 YDEGEE. V lost 3 bases to trimming and J lost 3 bases, with 7 bases between them. CDR3 in DNA: TGTGCCAGCAGCTCACAGTACTACGAGCAGTACTTC. Translating it yields CASSSQYYEQYF.

The chain recombines TRBV4-2 with TRBJ2-2; the match to TRBD2 covers 7 bases. CDR3 length: 17 residues. Germline V lookup: CDR1 LGHNA, CDR2 YNFKEQ. V was clipped by 0 bases and J by 1 base; unmatched bases: 5. CDR3 nucleotide sequence: TGTGCCAGCAGCCAAGAGGGAGGGCCAGAGAACACCGGGGAGCTGTTTTTT. Its protein is CASSQEGGPENTGELFF.

The chain links TRBV6-5 to TRBJ2-7; TRBD2 is a possible D gene (6 bases). There are 11 residues in the CDR3. Trimming left V 11 bases short and J 2 bases short, with 10 bases between. Germline-derived CDR1 and CDR2 are MNHEY and SVGAGI. DNA for the CDR3: TGTGCCTTCGGGAGCCCCTACGAGCAGTACTTC. Protein product: CAFGSPYEQYF.

This chain connects TRBV18 to TRBJ2-4; D unresolved. CDR1 is KGHSH and CDR2 is LQKENI in the germline V gene. The CDR3 contains 14 residues. Trimming took off 2 bases at V and 0 bases at J, with 5 bases between the two ends. This chain's CDR3 is CASSPGLAKNIQYF. The CDR3, as DNA: TGTGCCAGCTCACCAGGGCTAGCCAAAAACATTCAGTACTTC.

This clone has a handful of counts. The chain uses TRBV4-3 and TRBJ2-3; D unclear. This CDR3 region has 15 residues. Germline V gene sequence: CDR1 LGHNA, CDR2 YSLEER. Between the trimmed V and J ends, which lost 2 bases and 3 bases, there was a span of 12 bases. The CDR3 sequence is CASSQIVAETDTQYF. For the CDR3, the DNA is TGCGCCAGCAGCCAAATAGTAGCCGAGACAGATACGCAGTATTTT.

The chain is built from TRBV29-1 and TRBJ2-7; 13 nucleotides line up with TRBD2. The CDR3 sequence is 14 residues long. The V and J ends lost 6 bases and 1 base, in that order; junction bases with no gene match: 3. CDR1 and CDR2 from the germline V gene are SQVTM and ANQGSEA. CDR3 region: CSVLTSGGSYEQYF. As DNA, the CDR3 is TGCAGCGTGTTGACTAGCGGGGGGTCCTACGAGCAGTACTTC.

The chain is built from TRBV7-9 and TRBJ1-4; TRBD1 aligns across 8 bases. J was trimmed by 4 bases and V by 6 bases; bases with no gene match: 4. Germline CDR1 is SEHNR and CDR2 is FQNEAQ (reference sequence). The CDR3 runs 14 residues. As DNA, the CDR3 is TGTGCCAGCAGTCAGGGACAGGATAATGAAAAACTGTTTTTT. It specifies CASSQGQDNEKLFF.

V gene TRBV25-1 combines with J gene TRBJ2-3; D perhaps matches TRBD2 (6 bases). The CDR3 runs to 17 residues. Trimming removed 3 bases at V and 2 bases at J, with 18 bases between. CDR1 is MGHDK, CDR2 SYGVNS, per germline. DNA of the CDR3: TGTGCCAGCAGTGATTTTGGTTTGCGGAGGGACACAGATACGCAGTATTTT. Encoded protein: CASSDFGLRRDTDTQYF.

V usage is TRBV19 and J usage is TRBJ2-2, with D unresolved. V was cut by 5 bases and J by 0 bases, with 4 bases left in between. The germline V gene has CDR1 LNHDA and CDR2 SQIVND (reference sequence). CDR3 length: 13 amino acids. This chain's CDR3 is CASSVTNTGELFF. CDR3 in DNA: TGTGCCAGTAGTGTCACGAACACCGGGGAGCTGTTTTTT.

The gene calls are TRBV19 and TRBJ1-1, with 7 nucleotides matching TRBD1. V gave up 1 base and J gave up 0 bases; unmatched junction bases: 5. Germline lookup yields CDR1 LNHDA and CDR2 SQIVND (reference sequence). The CDR3 spans 16 residues. This chain's CDR3 is CASSIGGGTVNTEAFF. For the CDR3, the DNA is TGTGCCAGTAGTATAGGAGGGGGGACAGTGAACACTGAAGCTTTCTTT.

This chain connects TRBV11-3 to TRBJ2-1; TRBD1 matches at 12 bases. Germline trimming cut 5 bases from V and 5 bases from J; bases unmatched to any gene: 13. The CDR3 is 18 amino acids. Germline CDR1 is SGHNT and CDR2 is YENEEA. CDR3 loop: CASSVGQGAFQLHNEQFF. In DNA form, the CDR3 reads TGTGCCAGCAGCGTGGGACAGGGGGCCTTCCAACTCCACAATGAGCAGTTCTTC.

This clone was observed a few times. The chain has TRBV7-9 and TRBJ2-1; maybe TRBD2 (5 bases). V gave up 7 bases and J gave up 4 bases, with 17 bases separating them. Germline V CDR1 and CDR2: SEHNR, FQNEAQ (reference sequence). The CDR3 runs to 15 residues. DNA of the CDR3: TGTGCCAGCACCCCGCGGAGGAGCACGTACAATGAGCAGTTCTTC. It translates to CASTPRRSTYNEQFF.

In its sample, this clone was seen a few times. The chain couples TRBV20-1 to TRBJ2-7; D is possibly TRBD2 (5 bases). CDR3 length: 10 amino acids. Deletions cut 7 bases from V and 13 bases from J, with 17 bases between. Per the germline V gene, CDR1 is DFQATT and CDR2 is SNEGSKA (reference sequence). The CDR3: CSVSPGMTYF. In DNA form, the CDR3 reads TGCAGTGTTTCTCCGGGAATGACATACTTC.

This clone was seen a few times. The chain joins TRBV6-6 to TRBJ2-2; 9 bases are shared with TRBD2. The germline V gene encodes CDR1 MNHNY and CDR2 SVGAGI (reference sequence). Trimming at V came to 7 bases and at J to 4 bases, leaving 10 bases not matched to a gene. This CDR3 spans 16 amino acids. The CDR3 region has the DNA TGTGCCAGCATATTTGGCGGGAGGGCCCTCACCGGGGAGCTGTTTTTT. This codes for CASIFGGRALTGELFF.

In its sample, this clone was seen a few times. The V and J genes are TRBV20-1 and TRBJ1-5, with D possibly TRBD1 on 5 matching bases. V was cut by 5 bases and J by 6 bases, with 8 bases left in between. Germline V gives CDR1 DFQATT, CDR2 SNEGSKA (reference sequence). This CDR3 comprises 11 residues. The CDR3 region is CSAFGGQPQHF. The CDR3 bases are TGCAGTGCTTTCGGGGGTCAGCCCCAGCATTTT.

As DNA, the CDR3 is TGTGCCAGCCGACCGCCAGGCCTTGCAAGTTATGGCTACACCTTC. Translating gives CASRPPGLASYGYTF. This chain uses TRBV27 with TRBJ1-2; D unclear. Trimming stripped 8 bases from V and 5 bases from J, with 21 bases between. The CDR3 runs 15 residues. Germline loops: CDR1 MNHEY, CDR2 SMNVEV (reference sequence).

This clone came up a few times. The gene calls are TRBV18 and TRBJ2-1, with 7 bases matching TRBD2. This CDR3 spans 18 amino acids. J lost 0 bases, V lost 3 bases, and 11 bases had no gene match. Germline V lookup: CDR1 KGHSH, CDR2 LQKENI. CDR3 protein: CASSPQLAEPSSYNEQFF. CDR3 in DNA: TGTGCCAGCTCACCGCAGCTAGCGGAACCGAGCTCCTACAATGAGCAGTTCTTC.

The chain has TRBV19 and TRBJ1-1, with D possibly being TRBD1 (6 bases). CDR3 size: 15 residues. V was clipped by 2 bases and J by 1 base, with 11 bases between them. Germline V gene data show CDR1 as LNHDA and CDR2 as SQIVND (reference sequence). In nucleotides, the CDR3 is TGTGCCAGTAGTATACTCGGGACACCGAACACTGAAGCTTTCTTT. Residues: CASSILGTPNTEAFF. The full variable domain, rest sourced from reference TRBV19 and TRBJ1-1, is DGGITQSPKYLFRKEGQNVTLSCEQNLNHDAMYWYRQDPGQGLRLIYYSQIVNDFQKGDIAEGYSVSREKKESFPLTVTSAQKNPTAFYLCASSILGTPNTEAFFGQGTRLTVV.

This clone occurred a few times. This sequence joins TRBV5-1 and TRBJ1-1; TRBD1 aligns across 8 bases. This CDR3 contains 16 residues. Germline CDR1 reads SGHRS; CDR2 reads YFSETQ. V trimming: 0 bases; J trimming: 0 bases; junction bases outside the gene matches: 4. The chain's CDR3 is CASSLEGQAMNTEAFF. DNA for the CDR3: TGCGCCAGCAGCTTGGAGGGACAGGCGATGAACACTGAAGCTTTCTTT.

V is TRBV19 and J is TRBJ1-2, with D perhaps matching TRBD1 (6 bases). This CDR3 region has 13 residues. V was pared by 3 bases and J by 8 bases, with 13 bases between. The germline V gene has CDR1 LNHDA and CDR2 SQIVND (reference sequence). In DNA form, the CDR3 reads TGTGCCAGTAGTATGTTCCAGGGGCAAGGCTACACCTTC. Protein sequence: CASSMFQGQGYTF. Full variable domain (rest looked up from reference TRBV19 and TRBJ1-2): DGGITQSPKYLFRKEGQNVTLSCEQNLNHDAMYWYRQDPGQGLRLIYYSQIVNDFQKGDIAEGYSVSREKKESFPLTVTSAQKNPTAFYLCASSMFQGQGYTFGSGTRLTVV.

This clone has only a few counts. V and J are TRBV29-1 and TRBJ2-1, with D possibly matching TRBD2 (5 bases). This CDR3 is 16 amino acids long. V lost 6 bases and J lost 0, with 18 bases in between. The V gene's germline CDR1 is SQVTM and CDR2 ANQGSEA. CDR3 in DNA: TGCAGCGTCGCGCACCGACCGGGGAGCTCCTACAATGAGCAGTTCTTC. It specifies CSVAHRPGSSYNEQFF.

The chain carries TRBV19 and TRBJ2-6, with D possibly being TRBD1 (5 bases). CDR3 length: 15 residues. V dropped 0 bases and J dropped 4 bases, with 7 bases sitting between them. CDR1 is LNHDA and CDR2 is SQIVND in the germline V gene (reference sequence). This chain's CDR3 is CASSIEGAGANVLTF. The CDR3 region has the DNA TGTGCCAGTAGTATAGAAGGGGCCGGGGCCAACGTCCTGACTTTC.

This clone was seen a handful of times. V gene TRBV5-1 combines with J gene TRBJ2-3; D is perhaps TRBD1 (5 bases). V lost 0 bases and J lost 5, with 10 bases in between. The germline gives CDR1 SGHRS, CDR2 YFSETQ. The CDR3 has 14 residues. The CDR3 sequence: CASSLEVGQDTQYF. In DNA, the CDR3 is TGCGCCAGCAGCTTGGAGGTAGGACAAGATACGCAGTATTTT. Based on the CDR3 plus reference TRBV5-1 and TRBJ2-3, the full variable domain is KAGVTQTPRYLIKTRGQQVTLSCSPISGHRSVSWYQQTPGQGLQFLFEYFSETQRNKGNFPGRFSGRQFSNSRSEMNVSTLELGDSALYLCASSLEVGQDTQYFGPGTRLTVL.

V usage is TRBV5-1 and J usage is TRBJ2-1; the match to TRBD1 covers 8 bases. Per germline, CDR1 SGHRS and CDR2 YFSETQ. CDR3 length: 14 amino acids. The V segment lost 4 bases and the J segment 7 bases; nucleotides outside the gene matches: 7. In DNA form, the CDR3 reads TGCGCCAGCAGCCTCCGGACAGGGAAGAATGAGCAGTTCTTC. Residues: CASSLRTGKNEQFF.

V gene TRBV11-2 combines with J gene TRBJ2-5, with 10 bases matching TRBD2. V was clipped by 0 bases and J by 5 bases; unmatched bases: 0. The germline gives CDR1 SGHAT, CDR2 FQNNGV. The CDR3 runs to 14 residues. Here the CDR3 reads CASSLEAGGETQYF. CDR3 coding DNA: TGTGCCAGCAGCTTAGAAGCGGGGGGGGAGACCCAGTACTTC.